Shown below are 17 T cell receptor beta chains from a single sample sequenced in a study of identical twins. TCRdb ran MiXCR on the 5' RACE reads and lists one entry per CDR3 protein. The sample contains around 250,000 distinct CDR3 sequences, about 8% of which appear only once. These same data were also listed under a study on yellow fever vaccine responses in identical twins.

Sequenced: CD8+ T cells sorted from blood. These receptors originate from a woman younger than 35 in good health.

This clonotype was recorded a few times. The rearrangement links TRBV11-3 to TRBJ2-2; D gene uncertain. Germline V gives CDR1 SGHNT, CDR2 YENEEA. The V end was cut by 4 bases, the J end by 8 bases, with 11 bases between. CDR3 length: 13 amino acids. The CDR3 DNA reads TGTGCCAGCAGCTCCAAAAACGGGGGGGAGCTGTTTTTT. This encodes CASSSKNGGELFF.

This clonotype was seen only a few times. The V and J genes are TRBV12-3 or TRBV12-4 and TRBJ1-1; D not resolved. This CDR3 comprises 12 residues. The V end was cut by 3 bases, the J end by 4 bases, with 6 bases between. CDR3 DNA sequence: TGTGCCAGCAGTTTGGGGATCACTGAAGCTTTCTTT. The encoded protein is CASSLGITEAFF.

The genes are TRBV5-1 and TRBJ1-2; 7 bases match TRBD1. The CDR3 sequence is 14 residues long. Germline lookup yields CDR1 SGHRS and CDR2 YFSETQ. J gave up 2 bases and V 4 bases, and 5 bases lay outside the gene matches. CDR3 nucleotide sequence: TGCGCCAGCAGCGACTTACAGGGGAACTATGGCTACACCTTC. Translated, it gives CASSDLQGNYGYTF.

The J gene is TRBJ2-1, the V gene TRBV6-1; 7 bases match TRBD2. CDR3 size: 16 residues. J gave up 0 bases and V 6 bases, and 8 bases lay outside the gene matches. Germline V gene data show CDR1 as MNHNS and CDR2 as SASEGT. CDR3 DNA sequence: TGTGCCAGCAGCCCGACAGCGGGATCCTCCTACAATGAGCAGTTCTTC. Translated: CASSPTAGSSYNEQFF.

This chain links TRBV20-1 with TRBJ1-4; D perhaps matches TRBD1 (6 bases). The CDR3 has 13 amino acids. Trimming cost V 6 bases and J 7 bases, with 15 bases left between them. Germline CDR1 and CDR2: DFQATT and SNEGSKA (reference sequence). This CDR3 reads CSAVNRDAEKLFF. As DNA, the CDR3 is TGCAGTGCCGTGAACAGGGATGCTGAAAAACTGTTTTTT.

This clonotype turned up a few times. J is TRBJ2-1 and V is TRBV6-1; 10 bases agree with TRBD1. J gave up 7 bases and V 3 bases, and 9 bases lay outside the gene matches. The CDR3 extends over 16 amino acids. In germline, CDR1 is MNHNS, CDR2 SASEGT. The CDR3 reads CASSDYDRGHSNEQFF. The CDR3 DNA follows: TGTGCCAGCAGTGACTACGACAGGGGGCATTCAAATGAGCAGTTCTTC.

The chain carries TRBV2 and TRBJ2-3; D is unclear. V lost 6 bases to trimming and J lost 7 bases, with 5 bases between them. This CDR3 has 10 amino acids. Germline CDR1 is SNHLY and CDR2 is FYNNEI. The CDR3 coding sequence is TGTGCCAGCAGGGGGAATACGCAGTATTTT. It codes for CASRGNTQYF.

This clonotype occurred a few times. This chain connects TRBV10-3 to TRBJ2-7; 11 nucleotides align to TRBD2. Germline V CDR1 and CDR2: ENHRY, SYGVKD. CDR3 length equals 13 residues. Trimming cost V 9 bases and J 1 base; bases outside gene matches: 2. The CDR3 loop is CAMTSGESYEQYF. The CDR3 DNA reads as TGTGCCATGACTAGCGGGGAATCCTACGAGCAGTACTTC.

This clonotype was observed a handful of times. This chain links TRBV4-1 with TRBJ1-2, with D unclear. From germline, CDR1 is MGHRA and CDR2 YSYEKL. Trimming took 5 bases from V and 5 from J, leaving 12 bases between them. The CDR3 sequence is 13 residues long. The DNA of the CDR3 is TGCGCCAGCAGCAGGGTCGGGTCTTATGGCTACACCTTC. Translation: CASSRVGSYGYTF.

This chain joins TRBV2 and TRBJ2-4; TRBD2 aligns across 8 bases. This CDR3 is built from 15 residues. Per germline, CDR1 SNHLY and CDR2 FYNNEI. Unmatched junction bases numbered 11, after V lost 7 bases and J lost 6 bases. The CDR3 loop is CASIAGGDATNIQYF. In DNA, the CDR3 is TGTGCCAGCATTGCCGGGGGGGACGCGACAAACATTCAGTACTTC.

This clonotype was observed a few times. The rearrangement links TRBV7-9 to TRBJ2-3, with TRBD1 matching over 7 bases. After removal of 5 bases from V and 4 bases from J, the junction contained 9 bases not matched to a gene. Germline loops: CDR1 SEHNR, CDR2 FQNEAQ (reference sequence). The length of the CDR3 is 15 residues. The CDR3 protein is CASSPRQGNPDTQYF. In nucleotides, the CDR3 is TGTGCCAGCAGCCCCCGACAGGGCAACCCAGATACGCAGTATTTT.

In this sample, this clonotype turned up many times. The rearrangement joins TRBV7-9 to TRBJ2-2, with D hard to call. The V end was cut by 5 bases, the J end by 1 base, with 17 bases between. Germline CDR1 is SEHNR and CDR2 is FQNEAQ (reference sequence). This CDR3 contains 17 residues. CDR3 bases: TGTGCCAGCAGCCTAGGGTCTCGGACGGTGAACACCGGGGAGCTGTTTTTT. Translation gives CASSLGSRTVNTGELFF.

Ten or more counts support this clonotype. CDR3 in amino acids: CASSEANSYEQYF. As DNA, the CDR3 is TGTGCCAGCAGCGAGGCCAACTCCTACGAGCAGTACTTC. This rearrangement joins TRBV9 to TRBJ2-7, with D unclear. This CDR3 contains 13 residues. V was trimmed by 3 bases and J by 0 bases, leaving 7 bases between them. Germline V lookup: CDR1 SGDLS, CDR2 YYNGEE.

This clonotype was detected only a few times. V is TRBV7-6 and J is TRBJ2-2; possibly TRBD2 for D (5 bases). In germline, CDR1 is SGHVS, CDR2 FNYEAQ. The CDR3 is 15 amino acids. Trimming took off 2 bases at V and 7 bases at J, with 14 bases between the two ends. The CDR3 nucleotides read TGTGCCAGCAGCTTAAGTACCCGGGGTGGCGGGGAGCTGTTTTTT. Amino acids: CASSLSTRGGGELFF. Full variable domain (outside the CDR3, taken from reference TRBV7-6 and TRBJ2-2): GAGVSQSPRYKVTKRGQDVALRCDPISGHVSLYWYRQALGQGPEFLTYFNYEAQQDKSGLPNDRFSAERPEGSISTLTIQRTEQRDSAMYRCASSLSTRGGGELFFGEGSRLTVL.

The chain joins TRBV4-3 to TRBJ2-7; possibly TRBD2 for D (5 bases). V gave up 0 bases and J gave up 2 bases, with 11 bases separating them. There are 15 residues in the CDR3. The germline V gene encodes CDR1 LGHNA and CDR2 YSLEER. CDR3 loop: CASSQDELGTYEQYF. CDR3 DNA: TGCGCCAGCAGCCAAGATGAGCTCGGGACCTACGAGCAGTACTTC.

This clonotype came up many times. This sequence joins TRBV27 and TRBJ2-1; TRBD1 matches 7 bases. The CDR3 extends over 13 amino acids. Germline CDR1 reads MNHEY; CDR2 reads SMNVEV (reference sequence). V dropped 3 bases and J dropped 8; count of bases not matched to a gene: 4. The CDR3 DNA is TGTGCCAGCAGTTTCAGGGGGATCTATGAGCAGTTCTTC. Translating it yields CASSFRGIYEQFF.

This chain links TRBV29-1 with TRBJ1-2, with D perhaps TRBD1 (6 bases). The CDR3 sequence is 13 residues long. Germline lookup yields CDR1 SQVTM and CDR2 ANQGSEA. V was trimmed by 0 bases and J by 8 bases, leaving 13 bases between them. CDR3 bases: TGCAGCGTTGAAGATCCCAGGGGAACGGGCTACACCTTC. Its translation: CSVEDPRGTGYTF.